This T cell receptor (beta chain) emerged from a study of blood T cell repertoires in COVID-19. V was pared by 5 bases and J by 4 bases, with 3 bases of the junction left unmatched. The CDR3 length is 13 residues. Source study methods: Quantification of nucleated cells was approximated via reference gene primer amplification. Clones were read by immunoSEQ multiplex PCR, and TCRdb kept only the in-frame ones, dropping some. V and J calls and clone size follow that table, whereas D and trimming were derived from the DNA. Of about 180,000 clones listed, roughly 80% are singletons. Participants had their cohort set by participant-reported clinical history.

This sequence joins TRBV12-3 or TRBV12-4 and TRBJ1-1, with 8 bases matching TRBD1. This TCR was recovered from a woman aged 45-65 years who had recovered from COVID-19. The specimen was PBMCs or T cells enriched from blood (not recorded which). The CDR3 loop reads CASSATGGTEAFF. CDR3 DNA: TGTGCCAGCAGTGCTACAGGGGGCACTGAAGCTTTCTTT.